Shown below are 22 T cell receptor beta chains from a single sample sequenced in a study of CXCR3-negative and CXCR3-positive naive CD8 T cells. Preparation of TRB cDNA libraries relied on 5' RACE carrying UMI labels. TCRdb reprocessed the 5' RACE reads, keeping one entry per CDR3 protein, no DNA. Here the sample table reports around 40,000 distinct CDR3 sequences. The specimen was naive CXCR3- CD8+ T cells from blood. Indicated subset: CD45RO-CCR7+CD27+CD95- naive CD8+ T cells lacking CXCR3 (TNR3-). These receptors all come from a human donor in good health. Some clones in this sample may be carry-over from other donors' samples.

The V and J genes are TRBV4-3 and TRBJ2-3; TCRdb selects TRBD1, and the lack of DNA leaves this call unchecked. The CDR3 contains 15 residues. Germline V gene data show CDR1 as LGHNA and CDR2 as YSLEER. The CDR3 here is CASSPGAGGTDTQYF.

The V call is TRBV29-1, the J call TRBJ2-7; lacking DNA, the TRBD1 call made by TCRdb goes unchecked. This CDR3 region has 14 residues. Looked up from germline, CDR1 is SQVTM and CDR2 is ANQGSEA. CDR3 loop: CSVGVGGLIDEQYF.

The chain combines TRBV6-4 with TRBJ2-1; lacking DNA, the TRBD2 call made by TCRdb goes unchecked. The germline V gene has CDR1 MRHNA and CDR2 SNTAGT. The CDR3 length is 14 residues. CDR3 amino acids: CASSGLAGVGEQFF.

This chain uses TRBV7-2 with TRBJ2-7. CDR1 is SGHTA, CDR2 FQGNSA, per germline. The CDR3 is made up of 15 amino acids. CDR3 protein: CASSLVGRSSYEQYF. The full variable domain, completed using reference TRBV7-2 and TRBJ2-7, is GAGVSQSPSNKVTEKGKDVELRCDPISGHTALYWYRQSLGQGLEFLIYFQGNSAPDKSGLPSDRFSAERTGGSVSTLTIQRTQQEDSAVYLCASSLVGRSSYEQYFGPGTRLTVT.

The chain uses TRBV11-3 and TRBJ2-7; lacking DNA, the TRBD1 call made by TCRdb goes unchecked. CDR1 is SGHNT, CDR2 YENEEA, per germline. CDR3 length equals 16 residues. The CDR3 loop is CARRSTGDDLPYEQYF.

CDR3 protein: CASSLAASREAFF. The chain carries TRBV7-9 and TRBJ1-1. CDR3 size: 13 residues. The germline gives CDR1 SEHNR, CDR2 FQNEAQ (reference sequence).

This chain uses TRBV7-9 with TRBJ1-1; lacking DNA, the TRBD1 call made by TCRdb goes unchecked. Germline V gene lookup returns CDR1 SEHNR and CDR2 FQNEAQ (reference sequence). The CDR3 extends over 15 amino acids. The CDR3 is CASSPTTDPNTEAFF.

The V call is TRBV12-3 or TRBV12-4, the J call TRBJ1-5; TCRdb's D gene call, TRBD1, goes unchecked for lack of DNA. The CDR3 runs 16 residues. The CDR3 spells CASSFETGFGNQPQHF.

The rearrangement links TRBV7-3 to TRBJ2-5; there is no DNA to check the TCRdb D call of TRBD2. This CDR3 region has 17 residues. Germline V gene lookup returns CDR1 SGHTA and CDR2 FQGTGA. This CDR3 is CASSLQPPGTSGETQYF.

The V and J genes are TRBV29-1 and TRBJ1-2; the TCRdb D gene call, TRBD1, has no DNA to confirm it. This CDR3 spans 14 amino acids. Germline-derived CDR1 and CDR2 are SQVTM and ANQGSEA. This CDR3 is CSVENRDRNYGYTF.

The chain has TRBV7-6 and TRBJ2-7; the D call from TCRdb, TRBD1, cannot be confirmed without DNA. The CDR3 runs to 15 residues. The V gene's germline CDR1 is SGHVS and CDR2 FNYEAQ. The CDR3 loop reads CASSWGQGSSYEQYF.

The CDR3 spells CASSGVRGQETQYF. The V gene is TRBV12-3 or TRBV12-4, the J gene TRBJ2-5. The CDR3 runs 14 residues.

The chain has TRBV5-4 and TRBJ2-5; TCRdb's assignment of TRBD2 cannot be checked, as there is no DNA. CDR1 SGHNT and CDR2 YYREEE come from the germline V gene (reference sequence). The length of the CDR3 is 15 residues. The CDR3 is CASSFLAGGRETQYF.

This chain connects TRBV29-1 to TRBJ2-1. The CDR3 spans 14 residues. The V gene's germline CDR1 is SQVTM and CDR2 ANQGSEA. The CDR3 is CSVEGLTAYNEQFF.

The rearrangement uses TRBV7-9 and TRBJ1-1; TCRdb's D call of TRBD1 is untestable without DNA. Germline values: CDR1 SEHNR, CDR2 FQNEAQ (reference sequence). This CDR3 has 14 amino acids. CDR3 sequence reads: CASSLGLPLTEAFF.

The chain employs TRBV7-6 and TRBJ1-4; TCRdb indicates TRBD1, and absent DNA this call remains unverified. The CDR3 covers 17 residues. Per germline, CDR1 SGHVS and CDR2 FNYEAQ. CDR3 sequence reads: CASSLAGQGVVDEKLFF. Drawing the rest from reference TRBV7-6 and TRBJ1-4, the complete variable domain is GAGVSQSPRYKVTKRGQDVALRCDPISGHVSLYWYRQALGQGPEFLTYFNYEAQQDKSGLPNDRFSAERPEGSISTLTIQRTEQRDSAMYRCASSLAGQGVVDEKLFFGSGTQLSVL.

This sequence joins TRBV12-3 or TRBV12-4 and TRBJ2-7; the TCRdb call, TRBD2, lacks DNA for checking. The CDR3 length is 14 residues. The CDR3 spells CASSGTSGPYEQYF.

The chain has TRBV12-3 or TRBV12-4 and TRBJ1-2. The CDR3 consists of 15 residues. The CDR3 protein is CASSITGSQVFGYTF.

The CDR3 sequence: CASSQEEPVGDTGELFF. This sequence joins TRBV3-1 and TRBJ2-2; lacking DNA, the TRBD1 call made by TCRdb goes unchecked. The CDR3 has 17 residues. CDR1 is LGHDT, CDR2 YNNKEL, per germline (reference sequence). The full variable domain, rest sourced from reference TRBV3-1 and TRBJ2-2, is DTAVSQTPKYLVTQMGNDKSIKCEQNLGHDTMYWYKQDSKKFLKIMFSYNNKELIINETVPNRFSPKSPDKAHLNLHINSLELGDSAVYFCASSQEEPVGDTGELFFGEGSRLTVL.

J is TRBJ2-1 and V is TRBV5-1; the TCRdb call, TRBD1, lacks DNA for checking. Germline assignment: CDR1 SGHRS and CDR2 YFSETQ. This CDR3 comprises 14 residues. CDR3 in amino acids: CASSSDSSGNEQFF. The full variable domain, its missing parts supplied by reference TRBV5-1 and TRBJ2-1, is KAGVTQTPRYLIKTRGQQVTLSCSPISGHRSVSWYQQTPGQGLQFLFEYFSETQRNKGNFPGRFSGRQFSNSRSEMNVSTLELGDSALYLCASSSDSSGNEQFFGPGTRLTVL.

The gene calls are TRBV7-9 and TRBJ2-1; lacking DNA, the TRBD2 call made by TCRdb goes unchecked. The CDR3 length is 16 residues. CDR1 and CDR2 from the germline V gene are SEHNR and FQNEAQ (reference sequence). The CDR3 is CASSLTSGRADNEQFF.

This CDR3 reads CASSSPRMGTAESTDTQYF. The chain carries TRBV7-9 and TRBJ2-3; the D call from TCRdb, TRBD2, cannot be confirmed without DNA. Germline V gives CDR1 SEHNR, CDR2 FQNEAQ (reference sequence). The CDR3 has 19 amino acids.